The sequence of this T cell receptor beta chain was determined in a study of radiotherapy plus CTLA-4 blockade in lung cancer. Study in general: Objective responses were seen in 18% of patients, disease control in less than 40%.

The CDR3 sequence is 15 residues long. V lost 1 base to trimming and J lost 2 bases; unmatched junction nucleotides: 5. CDR1 and CDR2 from the germline V gene are LNHDA and SQIVND (reference sequence). The study gave focal radiation plus ipilimumab CTLA-4 blockade to patients with chemo-refractory metastatic non-small-cell lung cancer. In the case of this clone: Its antigen is unknown.

General study results and limits: Among reported predictors of response, early blood T cell clone dynamics with interferon-beta performed best. Following radiotherapy plus ipilimumab, tumor-derived TCR clones expanded in the blood.

The table came from immunoSEQ multiplex PCR; TCRdb's copy has only in-frame clones and leaves some out. The sample lists tens of thousands of clones, 77% occurring once. The sample was peripheral blood, taken from a patient treated with radiotherapy plus ipilimumab. The gene calls are TRBV19 and TRBJ2-7; 7 nucleotides agree with TRBD1. This receptor was obtained from a human donor with non-small cell lung cancer whose response to radiotherapy plus ipilimumab could not be evaluated. The CDR3 nucleotides read TGTGCCAGTAGTATAGGGCAAGGACAGGCCTACGAGCAGTACTTC. Amino acids: CASSIGQGQAYEQYF.